This is a list of T cell receptor beta chains from one sample in a study of beta chain features in type 1 diabetes. Profiling relied on immunoSEQ multiplex PCR, and the TCRdb table lists in-frame clones only, not all of them. The sample consists of roughly 500,000 clones, roughly 11% of them appearing once. Sequencing used naive CD4+ T cells from blood. Receptors originate from a woman between 18 and 30 years old in good health. The CDR3 runs from the conserved cysteine through the conserved F or W. The D gene is left open where the match is weak. A row's size may be missing; if present it is once, few, many or a size class.

TRBJ1-2,once,TRBV25-1,-,TGTGCCAGCACCCCCACCGGGACCTTGGGGGGCTACACCTTC,CASTPTGTLGGYTF
TRBJ2-3,few,TRBV15,-,TGTGCCACCAGTTTCACAGATTCTACCACAGATACGCAGTATTTT,CATSFTDSTTDTQYF
TRBJ2-3,many,TRBV29-1,TRBD2,TGCAGCGTTCCCGGGACTAAACGGACGCAGTATTTT,CSVPGTKRTQYF
TRBJ2-6,-,TRBV11-2,-,TGTGCCAGCAGCGGGACCTCTGGGGCCAACGTCCTGACTTTC,CASSGTSGANVLTF
TRBJ2-5,few,TRBV6-1,TRBD2,TGTGCCAGCAGTGAAGCAGGGACTAGCGTTGAGACCCAGTACTTC,CASSEAGTSVETQYF
TRBJ1-6,-,TRBV7-2,TRBD1,TGTGCCAGCAGCTTGCAACAGGGGGCTAATTCACCCCTCCACTTT,CASSLQQGANSPLHF
TRBJ2-2,few,TRBV9,-,TGTGCCAGCAGTCCAGGACACGTGAACACCGGGGAGCTGTTTTTT,CASSPGHVNTGELFF
TRBJ1-4,-,TRBV7-9,-,TGTGCCAGCAGCCCCGGGGGGGCTGTTAATGAAAAACTGTTTTTT,CASSPGGAVNEKLFF
TRBJ2-7,-,TRBV7-9,-,TGTGCCAGCAGCAAGCTGGCAGGGGCACCCCACGAGCAGTACTTC,CASSKLAGAPHEQYF
TRBJ2-5,-,TRBV9,-,TGTGCCAGCAGAGAAAACAGGAGGGAGGAGACCCAGTACTTC,CASRENRREETQYF
TRBJ2-6,-,TRBV5-4,-,TGTGCCAGCAGCTTGGTCTTTGGCTCTGGGGCCAACGTCCTGACTTTC,CASSLVFGSGANVLTF
TRBJ2-3,-,TRBV25-1,-,TGTGCCAGCAGTGACCCACAGGGCGCAGATACGCAGTATTTT,CASSDPQGADTQYF
TRBJ2-5,once,TRBV11-3,TRBD2,TGTGCCAGCAGCTTTGGTTCTAGCGGGGTACAAGAGACCCAGTACTTC,CASSFGSSGVQETQYF
TRBJ2-3,-,TRBV9,-,TGTGCCAGCAGCGTCGCTACAGATACGCAGTATTTT,CASSVATDTQYF
TRBJ2-5,-,TRBV7-2,-,TGTGCCAGCAGCGGGACCTCGGAGTTGACCCAGTACTTC,CASSGTSELTQYF
TRBJ2-3,-,TRBV2,-,TGTGCCAGCAGTGAAGGGAACTTGAATACGCAGTATTTT,CASSEGNLNTQYF
TRBJ2-5,-,TRBV7-2,TRBD1,TGTGCCAGCACCCCTTTAGGACAGGGGGGCCTGGAGACCCAGTACTTC,CASTPLGQGGLETQYF
TRBJ2-1,few,TRBV19,TRBD2,TGTGCCAGTATCGAGACTAGCGGAATACGGAATGAGCAGTTCTTC,CASIETSGIRNEQFF
TRBJ2-3,few,TRBV6-5,-,TGTGCCAGCAGTTATGGGGCAGGGTCAACAGATACGCAGTATTTT,CASSYGAGSTDTQYF
TRBJ2-7,-,TRBV5-8,TRBD2,TGTGCCAGCAGCAGCGGGGTTATCTACGAGCAGTACTTC,CASSSGVIYEQYF
TRBJ2-7,-,TRBV11-2,-,TGTGCCAGCAGCTTTCTCAGGGTGGGGATCTACGAGCAGTACTTC,CASSFLRVGIYEQYF
TRBJ2-3,-,TRBV23-1,TRBD1,TGCGCCAGCAAGGTACCGGGACAGGGTGACACAGATACGCAGTATTTT,CASKVPGQGDTDTQYF
TRBJ2-1,-,TRBV18,-,TGTGCCAGCTCACCTGATCTTTCAGCCACCAATGAGCAGTTCTTC,CASSPDLSATNEQFF
TRBJ1-4,few,TRBV4-3,-,TGCGCCAGCAGCCAACGCGCCTATATTCCTGGTAATGAAAAACTGTTTTTT,CASSQRAYIPGNEKLFF
TRBJ1-2,-,TRBV2,-,TGTGCCAGCAGACCCCCTGGGACCCAAGGTGGCTATGGCTACACCTTC,CASRPPGTQGGYGYTF
TRBJ1-5,few,TRBV7-2,TRBD1,TGTGCCAGCAGCTATGGAGGACAGGCCGTTTTTAATCAGCCCCAGCATTTT,CASSYGGQAVFNQPQHF
TRBJ2-7,-,TRBV29-1,-,TGCAGCGTTGGTCAGGGTGGCGGCTACGAGCAGTACTTC,CSVGQGGGYEQYF